This TCR beta chain came from a study of T cells in Graves' hyperthyroidism and ophthalmopathy. Study outcomes and limitations: A median around 6.4 months before onset, the model predicted ophthalmopathy.

The CDR3 has 13 residues. The germline V and J ends were trimmed by 6 bases and 3 bases, with 14 bases remaining between them. Germline V gene lookup returns CDR1 GTSNPN and CDR2 SVGIG (reference sequence). This clonotype was seen a handful of times. Its cognate antigen is unknown. Template material for amplifying TCR beta CDR3 regions consisted of RNA transcripts. First-round RT-PCR with HTBI primers amplified the TCR CDR3 region. TCRdb called the multiplex PCR reads again in MiXCR, with one record for every CDR3 protein. The table lists around 690,000 distinct CDR3 sequences, approximately 15% of them singletons, with about a sixth in the top ten. Stable hyperthyroidism: no ophthalmopathy progression over 18 months of follow-up. The PBMCs were taken from around 9.1 ml of fresh peripheral blood.

The V gene is TRBV30, the J gene TRBJ2-5; either TRBD1 or TRBD2 may supply D (5 bases each). This receptor was obtained from a man in his fifties or sixties with Graves' hyperthyroidism. The sequenced sample consisted of blood. The CDR3 here is CACYRDREETQYF. CDR3 nucleotides: TGTGCCTGCTACCGGGACCGGGAAGAGACCCAGTACTTC.